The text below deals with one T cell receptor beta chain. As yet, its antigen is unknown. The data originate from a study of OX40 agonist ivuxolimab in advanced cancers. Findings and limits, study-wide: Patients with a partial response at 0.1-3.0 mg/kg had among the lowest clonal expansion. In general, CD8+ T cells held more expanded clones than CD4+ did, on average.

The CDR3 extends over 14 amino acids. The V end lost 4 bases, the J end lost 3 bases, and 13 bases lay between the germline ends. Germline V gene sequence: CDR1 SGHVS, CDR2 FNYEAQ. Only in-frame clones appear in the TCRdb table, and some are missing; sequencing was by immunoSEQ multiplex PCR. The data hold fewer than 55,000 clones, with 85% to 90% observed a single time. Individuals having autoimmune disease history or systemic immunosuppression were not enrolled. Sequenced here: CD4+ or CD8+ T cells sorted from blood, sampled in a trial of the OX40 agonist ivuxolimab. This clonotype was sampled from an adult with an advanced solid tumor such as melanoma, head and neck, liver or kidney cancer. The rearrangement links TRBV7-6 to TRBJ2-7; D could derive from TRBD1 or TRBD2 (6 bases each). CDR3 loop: CASSSPGGVYEQYF. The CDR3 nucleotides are TGTGCCAGCAGCTCCCCCGGGGGCGTCTACGAGCAGTACTTC. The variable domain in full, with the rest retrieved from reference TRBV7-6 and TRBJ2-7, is GAGVSQSPRYKVTKRGQDVALRCDPISGHVSLYWYRQALGQGPEFLTYFNYEAQQDKSGLPNDRFSAERPEGSISTLTIQRTEQRDSAMYRCASSSPGGVYEQYFGPGTRLTVT.